A selection of T cell receptor beta chains follows, all from one sample in a study of T cell changes during pregnancy in multiple sclerosis. The table came from immunoSEQ multiplex PCR; TCRdb's copy has only in-frame clones and leaves some out. This table holds more than 65,000 clones, just over 90% found once. The sequencing used CD4+ T cells from peripheral blood mononuclear cells, collected before pregnancy. The receptors were gathered from a female donor with multiple sclerosis, enrolled in a pregnancy study. Each CDR3 is given with its conserved first and last residue. D genes are given only for firm matches. For some rows the clone size is stated as once, few or many, or as a class when expanded; others skip it.

.	TRBV4-1	.	TRBJ2-7	CASSQEEARYEQYF	TGCGCCAGCAGCCAAGAGGAGGCACGCTACGAGCAGTACTTC
.	TRBV2	.	TRBJ2-3	CASSLDSDTQYF	TGTGCCAGCAGTCTCGACTCGGATACGCAGTATTTT
.	TRBV4-1	TRBD2	TRBJ2-3	CASSQFLAGGPDTQYF	TGCGCCAGCAGCCAATTCCTAGCGGGGGGCCCAGATACGCAGTATTTT
.	TRBV6-5	TRBD1	TRBJ2-4	CASSYGDSRNIQYF	TGTGCCAGCAGTTACGGGGACAGTAGAAACATTCAGTACTTC
.	TRBV5-1	.	TRBJ1-3	CASTGGGGLSSGNTIYF	TGCGCCAGCACGGGAGGGGGTGGCCTAAGCTCTGGAAACACCATATATTTT
.	TRBV19	.	TRBJ1-1	CASSRTDLNTEAFF	TGTGCCAGTAGTAGGACAGACTTGAACACTGAAGCTTTCTTT
.	TRBV19	TRBD1	TRBJ2-2	CASSTLGQGAIETGELFF	TGTGCCAGTAGTACCCTCGGACAGGGGGCTATCGAGACCGGGGAGCTGTTTTTT
.	TRBV29-1	TRBD1	TRBJ1-1	CSVFAGQANTEAFF	TGCAGCGTCTTTGCTGGACAGGCGAACACTGAAGCTTTCTTT
.	TRBV28	.	TRBJ1-1	CASSLRQMNTEAFF	TGTGCCAGCAGTTTAAGACAGATGAACACTGAAGCTTTCTTT
.	TRBV7-9	.	TRBJ2-5	CASSLVGLKETQYF	TGTGCCAGCAGCTTAGTGGGCTTAAAAGAGACCCAGTACTTC
.	TRBV6-1	.	TRBJ2-2	CASSGLSGVGELFF	TGTGCCAGCAGTGGGCTTTCAGGGGTCGGGGAGCTGTTTTTT
.	TRBV10-3	.	TRBJ1-6	CAPNRQGSPINSPLHF	TGTGCCCCTAACCGTCAGGGTAGTCCCATTAATTCACCCCTCCACTTT
.	TRBV4-2	TRBD1	TRBJ1-2	CASSHPGQGAGGYTF	TGTGCCAGCAGCCACCCCGGACAGGGGGCGGGTGGCTACACCTTC
.	TRBV7-2	TRBD1	TRBJ2-2	CASSLRQGATGELFF	TGTGCCAGCAGCTTAAGACAGGGGGCCACCGGGGAGCTGTTTTTT
.	TRBV6-1	TRBD1	TRBJ2-3	CASSGDRRPSTDTQYF	TGTGCCAGCAGTGGGGACAGGCGGCCTAGCACAGATACGCAGTATTTT
.	TRBV9	TRBD1	TRBJ1-6	CASSGSGTGTSPLHF	TGTGCCAGCAGCGGCTCCGGGACAGGGACTTCACCCCTCCACTTT
.	TRBV5-5	TRBD1	TRBJ2-7	CASSLTGTGDYEQYF	TGTGCCAGCAGCTTGACCGGGACAGGTGATTACGAGCAGTACTTC
.	TRBV2	.	TRBJ2-7	CASSPGQGNYEQYF	TGTGCCAGCAGCCCGGGGCAGGGGAACTACGAGCAGTACTTC
once	TRBV18	.	TRBJ1-2	CASSPERTAYGYTF	TGTGCCAGCTCACCCGAACGGACAGCTTATGGCTACACCTTC
.	TRBV28	.	TRBJ1-2	CASSFGGGIANGYTF	TGTGCCAGCAGTTTCGGCGGGGGAATAGCTAATGGCTACACCTTC
.	TRBV18	.	TRBJ2-5	CASSPERGGLRETQYF	TGTGCCAGCTCACCAGAGAGAGGAGGGCTGAGGGAGACCCAGTACTTC
once	TRBV5-8	.	TRBJ2-5	CASSLRGNQETQYF	TGTGCCAGCAGCTTAAGGGGGAACCAAGAGACCCAGTACTTC
.	TRBV9	TRBD1	TRBJ2-3	CASSVGQGVADTQYF	TGTGCCAGCAGCGTAGGGCAGGGGGTGGCAGATACGCAGTATTTT
.	TRBV10-1	TRBD1	TRBJ1-4	CASRDSASEKLFF	TGCGCCAGCCGGGACAGCGCCTCTGAAAAACTGTTTTTT
.	TRBV27	TRBD2	TRBJ2-1	CASMAPVGLAVFNEQFF	TGTGCCAGCATGGCCCCCGTGGGACTAGCGGTCTTCAATGAGCAGTTCTTC
.	TRBV6-1	TRBD2	TRBJ2-1	CASSGLAEPENEQFF	TGTGCCAGCAGTGGACTAGCGGAACCAGAGAATGAGCAGTTCTTC